A single sample gave rise to the 25 T cell receptor beta chains below, sequenced in a study of shared clonotypes between healthy human individuals. Sequencing was performed with immunoSEQ multiplex PCR; in TCRdb, only in-frame clones are kept and a portion is missing. The table includes roughly 1,500,000 clones, about 98.5% detected once. The sequenced sample consisted of naive CD4+ T cells sorted from blood. The subset was: CD45RA+ positively selected. Receptor source: a man aged 25-45 years in good health.

The gene calls are TRBV7-9 and TRBJ2-7; D is uncertain. The V and J ends lost 5 bases and 5 bases respectively, with 28 bases between them. The CDR3 loop spans 18 amino acids. The germline V gene has CDR1 SEHNR and CDR2 FQNEAQ (reference sequence). DNA of the CDR3: TGTGCCAGCAGCCCCGCTTTCGGATCCCGGGTTAAGGGCGACGAGCAGTACTTC. Encoded protein: CASSPAFGSRVKGDEQYF.

This chain links TRBV28 with TRBJ2-1; D unresolved. Germline CDR1 is MDHEN and CDR2 is SYDVKM. This CDR3 spans 13 amino acids. Trimming took 5 bases from V and 10 from J, leaving 15 bases between them. The CDR3 is CASSPTLSREQFF. The DNA of the CDR3 is TGTGCCAGCAGTCCCACACTTTCTCGGGAGCAGTTCTTC.

This chain links TRBV7-9 with TRBJ2-7; TRBD2 agrees at 11 bases. Germline V gene data show CDR1 as SEHNR and CDR2 as FQNEAQ (reference sequence). V trimming: 5 bases; J trimming: 1 base; junction bases outside the gene matches: 10. The CDR3 length is 17 residues. The DNA for the CDR3 is TGTGCCAGCAGCCAGTCTACGGGACTAGCGGTTTCCTACGAGCAGTACTTC. Encoded protein: CASSQSTGLAVSYEQYF.

The chain couples TRBV4-3 to TRBJ2-2; 7 bases match TRBD2. The germline V gene encodes CDR1 LGHNA and CDR2 YSLEER. With 4 bases clipped from V and 0 bases from J, the junction kept 8 bases outside the gene matches. The CDR3 loop spans 17 amino acids. The CDR3 is CASSRILAGANTGELFF. In DNA form, the CDR3 reads TGCGCCAGCAGCCGAATCTTAGCGGGTGCGAACACCGGGGAGCTGTTTTTT.

The rearrangement joins TRBV7-6 to TRBJ2-7; weak D call: TRBD2 (5 bases). Germline V gives CDR1 SGHVS, CDR2 FNYEAQ. The CDR3 totals 12 residues. V lost 3 bases, J lost 5 bases, and 8 bases lay in between. In DNA, the CDR3 is TGTGCCAGCAGCTTGAGGGCTCACGAGCAGTACTTC. This encodes CASSLRAHEQYF.

The V and J genes are TRBV28 and TRBJ1-5, with 11 bases identical to TRBD1. The trim removed 2 bases at V and 7 bases at J, leaving 7 bases unmatched. Germline V lookup: CDR1 MDHEN, CDR2 SYDVKM. This CDR3 contains 16 residues. This chain's CDR3 is CASSLMDRGPRQPQHF. CDR3 bases: TGTGCCAGCAGTTTAATGGACAGGGGGCCGAGACAGCCCCAGCATTTT.

The rearrangement links TRBV7-8 to TRBJ2-1; no firm D call. Germline V gene data show CDR1 as SGHVS and CDR2 as FQNEAQ. The CDR3 length is 14 residues. Trimming stripped 0 bases from V and 6 bases from J, with 9 bases between. Here the CDR3 reads CASSLALGTNEQFF. For the CDR3, the DNA is TGTGCCAGCAGCTTAGCGTTGGGCACCAATGAGCAGTTCTTC.

V usage is TRBV10-3 and J usage is TRBJ2-7; 7 positions match TRBD1. Germline CDR1 is ENHRY and CDR2 is SYGVKD. V shed 9 bases, J shed 4 bases, and the junction held 9 bases outside the gene matches. This CDR3 is 13 amino acids long. The CDR3 here is CAIAGTVPYEQYF. CDR3 DNA: TGTGCCATAGCCGGGACAGTTCCTTACGAGCAGTACTTC.

This clone was detected only once. The rearrangement links TRBV27 to TRBJ2-7; D unresolved. Germline assignment: CDR1 MNHEY and CDR2 SMNVEV (reference sequence). The V and J ends lost 6 bases and 3 bases respectively, with 6 bases between them. There are 11 residues in the CDR3. Here the CDR3 reads CASRSIYEQYF. Here the CDR3 DNA reads TGTGCCAGCAGGAGCATCTACGAGCAGTACTTC.

The chain has TRBV4-3 and TRBJ2-1; 7 bases are a match to TRBD1. The CDR3 loop spans 12 amino acids. The junction had 8 bases not matched to a gene; V was cut back by 4 bases and J by 14 bases. From germline, CDR1 is LGHNA and CDR2 YSLEER. The CDR3 protein is CASSPRGGPKFF. The DNA for the CDR3 is TGCGCCAGCAGCCCGCGAGGGGGCCCTAAGTTCTTC.

This sequence joins TRBV10-3 and TRBJ2-5, with 7 positions matching TRBD1. The CDR3 consists of 15 residues. V was clipped by 5 bases and J by 0 bases; unmatched bases: 6. Per germline, CDR1 ENHRY and CDR2 SYGVKD. The CDR3 reads CAISSSGQDQETQYF. The CDR3 nucleotides read TGTGCCATCAGTTCATCCGGACAGGACCAAGAGACCCAGTACTTC.

The V call is TRBV5-1, the J call TRBJ2-1, with D perhaps matching TRBD1 (6 bases). This CDR3 region has 15 residues. In germline, CDR1 is SGHRS, CDR2 YFSETQ. The V gene lost 2 bases and the J gene lost 5 bases, with 14 bases spanning the gap. As DNA, the CDR3 is TGCGCCAGCAGCTTTACGACAGGTCCTCACAATGAGCAGTTCTTC. Translation: CASSFTTGPHNEQFF.

The genes are TRBV7-2 and TRBJ2-5, with TRBD2 matching over 7 bases. This CDR3 is built from 15 residues. V lost 8 bases and J lost 4; bases outside the gene matches: 13. The germline V gene has CDR1 SGHTA and CDR2 FQGNSA. The DNA of the CDR3 is TGTGCCAGCCAAGAGAGTTTAGCGGGCCGAGAGACCCAGTACTTC. Encoded protein: CASQESLAGRETQYF.

The chain employs TRBV18 and TRBJ2-7; possibly TRBD1 for D (6 bases). The CDR3 is 13 amino acids. Germline V gene sequence: CDR1 KGHSH, CDR2 LQKENI. Trimming cost V 5 bases and J 1 base, with 9 bases left between them. The CDR3 DNA is TGTGCCAGCTCAGGGACAAATTCCTACGAGCAGTACTTC. Residues: CASSGTNSYEQYF.

The chain combines TRBV6-5 with TRBJ2-1; D possibly corresponds to TRBD2 (6 bases). Per germline, CDR1 MNHEY and CDR2 SVGAGI. With 8 bases removed from V and 5 bases from J, the gap between germline ends came to 16 bases. This CDR3 spans 14 amino acids. Here the CDR3 DNA reads TGTGCCAGCGGGAGGACACAACCAAACAATGAGCAGTTCTTC. Protein sequence: CASGRTQPNNEQFF.

The chain uses TRBV9 and TRBJ1-3, with a possible D match to TRBD1 (5 bases). Germline V gives CDR1 SGDLS, CDR2 YYNGEE. CDR3 size: 13 residues. The V and J ends lost 4 bases and 8 bases respectively, with 13 bases between them. CDR3 protein: CASSPAGKDTIYF. CDR3 bases: TGTGCCAGCAGCCCCGCAGGGAAGGACACCATATATTTT.

The V call is TRBV19, the J call TRBJ2-1; 8 bases are a match to TRBD1. V lost 6 bases to trimming and J lost 9 bases; unmatched junction nucleotides: 13. Germline CDR1 is LNHDA and CDR2 is SQIVND (reference sequence). This CDR3 comprises 15 residues. The DNA of the CDR3 is TGTGCCAGTAGCCAAGGCGCCAGGGGGCAGAGTGAGCAGTTCTTC. Its translation: CASSQGARGQSEQFF.

The gene calls are TRBV2 and TRBJ2-2; no clear D. From germline, CDR1 is SNHLY and CDR2 FYNNEI. The CDR3 sequence is 12 residues long. Trimming pared 5 bases from V and 7 bases from J, leaving 8 bases between. As DNA, the CDR3 is TGTGCCAGCAGTTCTCTAGTCGGGGAGCTGTTTTTT. Amino acids: CASSSLVGELFF.

The V gene is TRBV29-1, the J gene TRBJ1-2; 10 positions agree with TRBD1. The CDR3 is made up of 13 amino acids. The V gene end was trimmed by 4 bases and the J gene end by 3 bases; junction bases not matched to a gene: 2. The germline gives CDR1 SQVTM, CDR2 ANQGSEA. CDR3 loop: CSVGDRGYYGYTF. In DNA form, the CDR3 reads TGCAGCGTTGGGGACAGGGGCTACTATGGCTACACCTTC.

This clone was seen more than once but under ten times. CDR3 sequence: CASIKTGVSTEAFF. The CDR3 DNA follows: TGTGCCAGCATAAAGACAGGGGTGAGCACTGAAGCTTTCTTT. This sequence joins TRBV2 and TRBJ1-1; 8 nucleotides align to TRBD1. Germline values: CDR1 SNHLY, CDR2 FYNNEI. This CDR3 is 14 amino acids long. V was clipped by 7 bases and J by 4 bases; unmatched bases: 8.

On this clone: One end of the junction does not line up with germline, which may come from a read error. This chain connects TRBV30 to TRBJ2-5, with 7 bases matching TRBD2. This CDR3 is 11 amino acids long. Per germline, CDR1 GTSNPN and CDR2 SVGIG (reference sequence). The CDR3 region is CAWSGGGSFDF. The CDR3 DNA sequence: TGTGCCTGGAGTGGGGGAGGGAGTTTCGACTTC.

DNA of the CDR3: TGCGCCAGCAGCTCACAGGGATTGAGGAACACCGGGGAGCTGTTTTTT. Translated, it gives CASSSQGLRNTGELFF. This chain connects TRBV5-1 to TRBJ2-2, with a tentative D call TRBD1 (6 bases). The CDR3 extends over 16 amino acids. With 3 bases removed from V and 1 base from J, the gap between germline ends came to 13 bases. Germline CDR1 and CDR2: SGHRS and YFSETQ.

The rearrangement links TRBV10-3 to TRBJ2-3, with TRBD1 as a possible D gene (5 bases). Germline CDR1 is ENHRY and CDR2 is SYGVKD. This CDR3 contains 15 residues. V gave up 3 bases and J gave up 1 base, with 11 bases separating them. DNA of the CDR3: TGTGCCATCAGTGACGCGACAGCCCGCACAGATACGCAGTATTTT. This codes for CAISDATARTDTQYF.

The V and J genes are TRBV5-1 and TRBJ1-1, with D perhaps matching TRBD1 (5 bases). The CDR3 has 16 residues. Germline V gives CDR1 SGHRS, CDR2 YFSETQ. With 0 bases removed from V and 1 base from J, the gap between germline ends came to 13 bases. The CDR3 sequence is CASSLGRGSGNTEAFF. CDR3 in DNA: TGCGCCAGCAGCTTGGGTAGGGGTTCGGGGAACACTGAAGCTTTCTTT.

The chain carries TRBV28 and TRBJ2-7; 11 bases are shared with TRBD1. The CDR3 runs to 13 residues. CDR1 is MDHEN, CDR2 SYDVKM, per germline. The V gene end was trimmed by 10 bases and the J gene end by 7 bases; junction bases not matched to a gene: 9. CDR3 sequence (DNA): TGTGCCACCTCGGACAGGGGGCTAAGGGAGCAGTACTTC. Protein sequence: CATSDRGLREQYF.